The clone carrying this T cell receptor (beta chain) occurred a few times. Its antigen is undetermined. Next came a second PCR, run for roughly 6 to 11 cycles, which used a sample-barcoded 5' primer along with a J-beta primer mix. A 12-random-nucleotide template-switch adaptor tagged each cDNA molecule. From the 5' RACE reads, TCRdb called clonotypes with MiXCR, one entry per CDR3 protein. The sample gives 550,000 to 800,000 distinct CDR3 sequences, more than 20% of which show up once; approximately 3.6% is in the top ten. These data belong to a study of blood T cells in healthy people across ages. Extracted total RNA amounted to at least 5.5 micrograms for each sample. V was clipped by 2 bases and J by 6 bases; unmatched bases: 0. This CDR3 has 14 residues. Study findings and constraints: Higher diversity, along with more naive CD4+ cells, distinguished long-lived donors from aged donors.

This clonotype originated in an older man in good health. Sequencing input: blood. V is TRBV12-3 or TRBV12-4 and J is TRBJ2-2, with TRBD2 identical over 10 bases. CDR3 sequence: CASSLLAGAGELFF. The CDR3 DNA reads TGTGCCAGCAGTTTACTAGCGGGAGCCGGGGAGCTGTTTTTT.